The 21 T cell receptor beta chains below all came from one sample that was sequenced in a study of blood T cells in healthy people across ages. Next came a second PCR, run for about 6 to 11 cycles, which used a sample-barcoded 5' primer along with a J-beta primer mix. Each CDR3 protein is one row after TCRdb ran MiXCR on the 5' RACE reads. The sample carries about 510,000 distinct CDR3 sequences, roughly a quarter recorded once. These same data were also listed under a study on T cells of mothers and their children.

The sample taken for sequencing was blood. The origin of the receptors is a boy aged 2-9 years in good health.

A word on this clonotype: The CDR3 does not end in the conserved phenylalanine or tryptophan, so this is likely a read error. Because the CDR3's place on the DNA is in doubt, the DNA is left out and the CDR3 is given as listed by TCRdb. The V and J genes are TRBV12-3 or TRBV12-4 and TRBJ2-3; TRBD1, the table's D call, lacks a check against the DNA. The CDR3 is 14 amino acids in total, end residues counted. CDR3 protein: CASSPRVGGDTQYS.

This clonotype was picked up many times. CDR3 bases: TGTGCCTGGAGTGCCTTGGACAGTCCCTGGGGTGGCTACACCTTC. Amino acids: CAWSALDSPWGGYTF. The V call is TRBV30, the J call TRBJ1-2, with D possibly being TRBD1 (6 bases). Germline loops: CDR1 GTSNPN, CDR2 SVGIG (reference sequence). Deletions cut 1 base from V and 7 bases from J, with 19 bases between. The CDR3 runs to 15 residues. The variable domain in full, completed from reference TRBV30 and TRBJ1-2, reads SQTIHQWPATLVQPVGSPLSLECTVEGTSNPNLYWYRQAAGRGLQLLFYSVGIGQISSEVPQNLSASRPQDRQFILSSKKLLLSDSGFYLCAWSALDSPWGGYTFGSGTRLTVV.

V usage is TRBV11-2 and J usage is TRBJ1-6; D is unresolved. The germline CDR1 and CDR2 sequences are SGHAT and FQNNGV. This CDR3 region has 15 residues. The ends were cut back, 1 base at V and 4 bases at J, with 8 bases in the middle. The DNA of the CDR3 is TGTGCCAGCAGCTTAGCGAGGGAATATAATTCACCCCTCCACTTT. It specifies CASSLAREYNSPLHF.

This clonotype has only a few counts. The J gene is TRBJ2-5, the V gene TRBV5-1; 9 bases align to TRBD2. The J call may be incorrect, as the DNA end agrees better with TRBJ2-7. Germline V gives CDR1 SGHRS, CDR2 YFSETQ. The CDR3 has 14 residues. This CDR3 is CASRERGASYEQYF. The CDR3 bases are TGCGCCAGCAGAGAGCGGGGGGCTTCCTACGAGCAGTACTTC.

The chain has TRBV29-1 and TRBJ2-3; 9 positions agree with TRBD2. The V gene's germline CDR1 is SQVTM and CDR2 ANQGSEA. The CDR3 has 17 amino acids. J lost 4 bases, V lost 6 bases, and 17 bases had no gene match. Here the CDR3 reads CSVRSNSGLAWADTQYF. CDR3 bases: TGCAGCGTCAGAAGCAACTCGGGACTAGCTTGGGCAGATACGCAGTATTTT.

The rearrangement uses TRBV9 and TRBJ2-1; 7 bases fit TRBD1. Germline V CDR1 and CDR2: SGDLS, YYNGEE. Unmatched junction bases numbered 7, after V lost 3 bases and J lost 4 bases. There are 15 residues in the CDR3. CDR3 in DNA: TGTGCCAGCAGCGCCCGGGACAGCACATACAATGAGCAGTTCTTC. This codes for CASSARDSTYNEQFF.

This clonotype has more than one count but fewer than ten. This chain uses TRBV21-1 with TRBJ2-7; no check of the table's D call, TRBD1, against the DNA was made. TRBV21-1 is recorded as a pseudogene. The CDR3 runs to 15 residues. The chain's CDR3 is CASSKGGQGAREQYF. The DNA of the CDR3 is TGTGCCAGCAGCAAAGGGGGACAGGGGGCGCGGGAGCAGTACTTC.

This clonotype was recorded at least ten times. The chain recombines TRBV9 with TRBJ1-2; D gene unclear. CDR1 is SGDLS, CDR2 YYNGEE, per germline. The germline V and J ends were trimmed by 3 bases and 8 bases, with 14 bases remaining between them. The CDR3 is 13 residues long. The chain's CDR3 is CASSADGGMGYTF. The CDR3 bases are TGTGCCAGCAGCGCCGATGGAGGGATGGGCTACACCTTC.

This clonotype has only a few counts. V gene TRBV6-2 or TRBV6-3 combines with J gene TRBJ2-6, with 8 bases identical to TRBD1. J lost 0 bases, V lost 7 bases, and 2 bases had no gene match. CDR1 is MNHEY and CDR2 is SVGEGT in the germline V gene. CDR3 length: 15 amino acids. As DNA, the CDR3 is TGTGCCAGCACCACAGGGGGCTCTGGGGCCAACGTCCTGACTTTC. This encodes CASTTGGSGANVLTF.

This clonotype was seen more than once but under ten times. The V and J genes are TRBV6-1 and TRBJ1-4, with D uncertain. Germline V gives CDR1 MNHNS, CDR2 SASEGT. Between the trimmed V and J ends, which lost 6 bases and 7 bases, there was a span of 12 bases. The CDR3 sequence is 13 residues long. CDR3 region: CASSVLESEKLFF. Here the CDR3 DNA reads TGTGCCAGCAGCGTGTTAGAGAGTGAAAAACTGTTTTTT.

The rearrangement uses TRBV14 and TRBJ2-7, with a possible D match to TRBD1 (5 bases). CDR1 and CDR2 from the germline V gene are SGHDN and FVKESK. Trimming shortened V by 0 bases and J by 3 bases, and 6 bases separated the two germline ends. This CDR3 is built from 13 residues. For the CDR3, the DNA is TGTGCCAGCAGCCAAGAAGACAGCTACGAGCAGTACTTC. Translating it yields CASSQEDSYEQYF. Full variable domain (rest looked up from reference TRBV14 and TRBJ2-7): EAGVTQFPSHSVIEKGQTVTLRCDPISGHDNLYWYRRVMGKEIKFLLHFVKESKQDESGMPNNRFLAERTGGTYSTLKVQPAELEDSGVYFCASSQEDSYEQYFGPGTRLTVT.

The gene calls are TRBV10-3 and TRBJ2-3; 9 bases align to TRBD2. J gave up 0 bases and V 11 bases, and 3 bases lay outside the gene matches. The CDR3 is 13 residues long. In germline, CDR1 is ENHRY, CDR2 SYGVKD. CDR3 DNA sequence: TGTGCCGCGGGAGGGCGGAGCACAGATACGCAGTATTTT. The encoded protein is CAAGGRSTDTQYF.

The chain has TRBV7-7 and TRBJ2-7; D is possibly TRBD2 (6 bases). The CDR3 is 13 amino acids. V was clipped by 2 bases and J by 3 bases, with 8 bases between them. From germline, CDR1 is SSHAT and CDR2 FNYEAQ (reference sequence). The CDR3 DNA reads as TGTGCCAGCAGCTTACGGGGGAACTACGAGCAGTACTTC. It codes for CASSLRGNYEQYF.

Ten or more counts support this clonotype. This chain joins TRBV12-3 or TRBV12-4 and TRBJ2-2; D gene uncertain. Trimming removed 6 bases from V and 0 bases from J, with 8 bases in between. The CDR3 runs to 14 residues. The CDR3 sequence is CASSLRANTGELFF. The CDR3 DNA reads as TGTGCCAGCAGCCTTCGAGCGAACACCGGGGAGCTGTTTTTT.

This clonotype came up once. A much larger clone sits a single nucleotide away, making a read error possible. This sequence joins TRBV9 and TRBJ1-3, with D uncertain. The CDR3 loop spans 15 amino acids. Germline V lookup: CDR1 SGDLS, CDR2 YYNGEE. CDR3 coding DNA: TGTACCAGCAGCTTAGGGAGGAGCTCTGGAAACACCATATATTTT. Translated, it gives CTSSLGRSSGNTIYF.

This clonotype was seen only a few times. CDR3 protein: CASSVEAEGSRVDTQYF. The CDR3 nucleotides are TGTGCCAGCAGCGTAGAGGCGGAGGGATCCCGGGTAGATACGCAGTATTTT. The chain combines TRBV9 with TRBJ2-3, with D maybe TRBD2 (6 bases). The CDR3 has 17 residues. The V and J ends lost 0 bases and 5 bases respectively, with 19 bases between them. Per germline, CDR1 SGDLS and CDR2 YYNGEE. Combining the CDR3 with reference TRBV9 and TRBJ2-3 gives the whole variable domain DSGVTQTPKHLITATGQRVTLRCSPRSGDLSVYWYQQSLDQGLQFLIQYYNGEERAKGNILERFSAQQFPDLHSELNLSSLELGDSALYFCASSVEAEGSRVDTQYFGPGTRLTVL.

The gene calls are TRBV12-3 or TRBV12-4 and TRBJ2-5; D is unclear. The V end lost 7 bases, the J end lost 7 bases, and 16 bases lay between the germline ends. The CDR3 totals 13 residues. The chain's CDR3 is CASMRVAGGTQYF. DNA for the CDR3: TGTGCCAGCATGAGAGTCGCCGGCGGGACCCAGTACTTC.

This clonotype occurred once. The V gene is TRBV12-3 or TRBV12-4, the J gene TRBJ2-1, with D maybe TRBD1 (6 bases). This CDR3 contains 14 residues. V was cut by 4 bases and J by 5 bases, with 12 bases left in between. CDR3 DNA: TGTGCCAGCAGTTCTCGGACAGCAAACAATGAGCAGTTCTTC. Its protein is CASSSRTANNEQFF.

In its sample, this clonotype was seen a few times. The rearrangement uses TRBV11-2 and TRBJ2-5; perhaps TRBD2 as D (6 bases). Judging by the DNA end, TRBJ2-1 fits better; the J call may be wrong. The CDR3 is made up of 17 amino acids. The V gene's germline CDR1 is SGHAT and CDR2 FQNNGV. The CDR3 nucleotides read TGTGCCAGCACCGCCCCACTGACGGGACTCCGGGTGAGTGAGCAGTTCTTC. This gives the protein CASTAPLTGLRVSEQFF.

This clonotype was seen a few times. The CDR3 nucleotides are TGCAGTGCTAGCCCGGGGGTAGACAGGGCCTTTCTCTACGAGCAGTACTTC. As protein: CSASPGVDRAFLYEQYF. The V gene is TRBV20-1, the J gene TRBJ2-7; D is perhaps TRBD1 (7 bases). CDR3 length equals 17 residues. Germline CDR1 and CDR2: DFQATT and SNEGSKA (reference sequence). The V end lost 3 bases, the J end lost 3 bases, and 24 bases lay between the germline ends.

This clonotype was seen only a few times. The chain carries TRBV3-1 and TRBJ1-4; tentatively, D is TRBD1 (6 bases). The CDR3 runs to 15 residues. Germline values: CDR1 LGHDT, CDR2 YNNKEL (reference sequence). The V gene lost 5 bases and the J gene lost 5 bases, with 15 bases spanning the gap. The CDR3 bases are TGTGCCAGCAGCACCCGGACAGAGAGAAATGAAAAACTGTTTTTT. The encoded protein is CASSTRTERNEKLFF.